The entry below gives a single T cell receptor (beta chain) sequence along with its context. This clone appeared a single time. Its specific antigen is unknown. Base-call qualities are not available, and no considerably larger clone is one nucleotide away. This sample is part of a study of cytomegalovirus exposure and HLA in healthy donors (TCRdb year 2017). Broadly, across the study: In an earlier analysis of under 600 of the donors, around 300 Gb of sequence data and 90 million to 130 million unique TCR beta sequences from roughly 200 million T cells were reported. Rather than drawing on any new phenotypic data, the later analysis identified candidate immune exposures from TCR beta sequences and the way those sequences occurred across donors. The number of donors typed differed by locus, with roughly 629-640 for A, B, C, DRB1 and DQB1, approximately 500 for DQA1, 600 to 610 for DPA1, and around 430 for DPB1. The study aimed to test whether cataloging public T cell receptors could reveal signatures of past pathogen exposure. The study used immunosequencing to profile the T cell repertoires of some 600 subjects and linked those repertoires to cytomegalovirus serostatus. A later genetic analysis used genome-wide SNP genotypes for about 60% of the roughly 700 donors, treating that subset as a discovery cohort. Along with the approximately 700-subject first cohort, a separate validation cohort of 120 different subjects was used. The genetic ancestry cluster associated with self-reported Caucasian donors included 81% of the 398 genotyped donors. Donor age, sex, ethnicity and CMV serostatus were collected together with the repertoire data. To predict cytomegalovirus infection status, the study combined high-throughput TCR immunosequencing, statistical association of individual TCRs with disease status, and machine learning. A later analysis re-examined previously published TCR beta repertoires from over 500 donors and added high-resolution HLA genotyping to investigate patterns of TCR occurrence. Several DR-DQ haplotypes were treated as single units for association and clustering because of strong linkage in the cohort. Roughly 300 gigabases of sequencing data and approximately 93 million unique TCR sequences were included in an early release covering 550 to 800 HLA-typed donors. In an earlier analysis of roughly 580 of the donors, high-throughput TCR beta sequencing was used to judge whether each TCR beta V gene segment behaved as functional or pseudogenic. On average, roughly 200,000 unique TCR beta nucleotide sequences were sequenced per donor among 398 genotyped donors of the cohort, with 15% to 20% of those sequences being non-productive. HLA typing included class I and class II loci at four-digit resolution. All discovery cohort repertoires had been generated on a single sequencing platform.

In total, about 650 healthy bone marrow donors made up the cohort. At the time of sampling, every cohort member was nominally healthy, though immune exposures that went unrecorded were likely present. The donor was CMV seropositive and belonged to the group of 250 to 300 seropositive cohort members. Every donor gave a peripheral blood sample, and the peripheral blood mononuclear cells from that sample were used for TCR beta sequencing. The Qiagen DNeasy Blood Extraction Kit was used to extract genomic DNA from the blood cell samples. The library relied on the immunoSEQ multiplex PCR assay. For the multiplex PCR, a mixture combining 60 forward primers for TCR Vbeta segments and 13 reverse primers for TCR Jbeta segments was used. A multiplex PCR assay on genomic DNA amplified the CDR3 region of rearranged TCR beta genes. The Illumina HiSeq System was used to sequence the amplified TCR beta libraries as 87-base-pair reads. On the authors' methods: A later analysis tallied 75 million to 95 million unique TCR beta chains across the approximately 670 repertoires, and about 12 million of those chains were shared by two or more donors. Raw reads were error-corrected and collapsed into unique sequences with a nearest-neighbor algorithm that merged closely related sequences to remove PCR and sequencing errors. CDR3 sequences were aligned to IMGT reference sequences to assign V, D and J gene segments. For a sequence to be retained, at least a six-nucleotide match to both a V gene segment and a J gene segment was required. A rearrangement counted as productive if the CDR3 had no stop codons and remained in frame with V and J, and every other rearrangement counted as non-productive. CDR3 was defined according to IMGT convention as the region running from the second conserved V-encoded cysteine to the conserved J-encoded phenylalanine. Sequences without an unambiguous match to a single V gene segment were excluded from the earlier analysis of about 600 of the donors. An earlier analysis of several hundred of the donors called V segments functional above 56.7% productive rearrangements and segregating when the between-donor standard deviation exceeded 5%. A statistical classification framework was built for diagnosing cytomegalovirus status from the catalog of TCR beta chain sequences. A later analysis assigned V and J genes by comparing TCR nucleotide sequences with IMGT/GENE-DB human TR gene sequences. A later analysis assigned CDR3 sequences and most-parsimonious VDJ recombination scenarios with the TCRdist pipeline. A later analysis defined each TCR beta chain by its CDR3 amino acid sequence plus V-gene family, and excluded reads lacking a unique V-gene family. In a later analysis, a few hundred highly shared, low-generation-probability nucleotide sequences were removed to address suspected cross-contamination and a sequencing artifact. For each public chain, a later analysis derived a clonal expansion index from normalized ranks of inferred template counts within each repertoire. In a later analysis, generation probabilities were computed with a VDJ recombination model fitted to out-of-frame rearrangements, and the resulting probabilities were checked against IGoR. Hypergeometric tests were used in a later analysis to score TCR-TCR, TCR-HLA and TCR-CMV co-occurrence, with a repertoire-size bias correction applied to the TCR pairs. False discovery rates were estimated in a later analysis by permuting HLA or CMV assignments 20 times. A later analysis grouped co-occurring TCRs with DBSCAN, adding TCRdist sequence similarity when clustering within HLA-allele-positive subsets. Co-occurrence clustering excluded repertoires with fewer than 30,000 or more than 120,000 public chains, plus five with anomalous nucleotide sharing. This is the immuneACCESS table as TCRdb keeps it, with only in-frame sequences that have V and J called. A part of the clones is gone; compared with another copy, unresolved V genes explain less than half, and the rest is unexplained. Clonal size and the V and J genes are those of that table, whereas D and trimming came from the DNA. The sample includes 150,000 or so clones, with around two thirds observed a single time. The ten most abundant clones make up roughly 4% of the sample.

Broad study findings and their caveats: Correlated functional status among segregating V segments might reflect linkage disequilibrium, but an unknown experimental factor could not be ruled out. According to a later analysis, parvovirus B19, influenza, CMV and Epstein-Barr virus appeared linked to several top co-occurrence clusters. Across donors, most TCR sequences were observed very rarely, whereas some public TCRs were present in many individuals. V-gene and J-gene trimming of TCR beta chains was associated with a missense DCLRE1C variant in a later genetic analysis, and the association was replicated in an independent cohort. When HLA alleles, especially DR and DQ, strongly co-occurred, attributing TCR associations to individual alleles was difficult. In an earlier analysis of 587 of the donors, most TCR beta V segments appeared in productive rearrangements about 87% or about 30% of the time, broadly matching IMGT annotations. In a later analysis, the rate of TCR association differed among HLA loci, with DRB1 alleles having the most associated TCRs and HLA-C alleles having the fewest. Sequencing depth was assumed to be roughly uniform across donors in the presence/absence analyses, though that assumption may not hold. This cohort had only TCR beta chains sequenced, and the lack of alpha or paired-chain data limited which features could be detected. The classifier was reported to diagnose cytomegalovirus status with high specificity and sensitivity in both the original and validation cohorts. A later analysis found that most CMV-associated TCR beta chains appeared HLA-restricted, with HLA associations seemingly driven largely by CMV exposure. CMV serostatus was the only immune exposure information available for the cohort. A further reported finding was that TCR beta sequences accurately predicted the HLA-A and HLA-B alleles for most subjects in the first cohort. A group of highly shared sequence variants was considered likely to be a technical artifact of the sequencing pipeline. A few of the identified cytomegalovirus-associated TCR beta chains were confirmed in vitro to be specific for cytomegalovirus antigens. A later analysis found that HLA-associated TCR beta chains were more clonally expanded and had lower generation probabilities than equally common non-associated chains. Because HLA typing was missing for some donors at each locus, association tests included only the typed subset. It was suggested by the authors that the approach could potentially be generalized to other disease states and immunological phenotypes. Compared with the roughly 720-donor mean, donors in an Asian-associated ancestry cluster had fewer N-insertions in productive TCRs, according to a later genetic analysis. The earlier analysis of about 600 of the donors excluded about 16 rarely observed V segments, including chromosome 9 orphons, because counts were too low. At a false discovery rate of 0.05, a later analysis linked 16,000 or so TCR beta sequences to specific HLA alleles. The study gave a list of some 150 TCR beta chains associated with cytomegalovirus.

The receptor's source is a man aged 18 to 29 in good health and CMV-seropositive. Sequencing was done on a sample of PBMCs.

The bases are TGCGCCAGCAGCCAAGAAACGCCCCTCAGGGGAGAGACCCAGTACTTC. Translated, this gives CASSQETPLRGETQYF. In this chain, TRBV4-3 is recombined with TRBJ2-5, and perhaps TRBD1 as D gene, on 6 matching bases. The CDR3, cysteine through phenylalanine, is 16 amino acids long. CDR3 DNA only is kept here, 48 bases in frame from base 1. Taken from the germline V gene, the CDR1 and CDR2 loops are LGHNA and YSLEER. V is clipped by 0 bases and J by 4 bases, and the sequence between their germline boundaries is 15 bases long.